Sequencing of this T cell receptor beta chain was carried out in a study of human T cells and chemical hapten exposure. Study-wide context: Diphenylcyclopropenone, dosed weekly to the scalp, was given to patients throughout the roughly 25-week study. Patches with 0.01% DPC went on the upper back, and the tests were read at 6 days. A patient group, mainly female, showed alopecia areata, totalis or universalis.

Trimming took 1 base from V and 2 from J; bases not matched to a gene: 4. Germline-derived CDR1 and CDR2 are LNHDA and SQIVND (reference sequence). There are 16 residues in the CDR3. Documented time point: patch test 1, 2 weeks after DPC sensitization. The treatment was: therapeutic diphenylcyclopropenone sensitization with weekly scalp DPC. The study's library attached unique molecular identifiers to single cDNA molecules. MiXCR, applied by TCRdb to the RACE reads, yields one record per CDR3 protein. The profile shows around 190,000 distinct CDR3 sequences, 20% to 25% of them singletons. This chain joins TRBV19 and TRBJ2-7, with 11 bases aligning to TRBD1. This specimen was whole blood, taken in connection with sensitization to the hapten diphenylcyclopropenone (DPC). The TCR sequence derives from a woman in her forties or fifties with alopecia areata. Some clones in this sample may be carry-over from other donors' samples. CDR3 sequence: CASSIAGTGGPYEQYF. In nucleotides, the CDR3 is TGTGCCAGTAGTATAGCCGGGACAGGGGGTCCCTACGAGCAGTACTTC.